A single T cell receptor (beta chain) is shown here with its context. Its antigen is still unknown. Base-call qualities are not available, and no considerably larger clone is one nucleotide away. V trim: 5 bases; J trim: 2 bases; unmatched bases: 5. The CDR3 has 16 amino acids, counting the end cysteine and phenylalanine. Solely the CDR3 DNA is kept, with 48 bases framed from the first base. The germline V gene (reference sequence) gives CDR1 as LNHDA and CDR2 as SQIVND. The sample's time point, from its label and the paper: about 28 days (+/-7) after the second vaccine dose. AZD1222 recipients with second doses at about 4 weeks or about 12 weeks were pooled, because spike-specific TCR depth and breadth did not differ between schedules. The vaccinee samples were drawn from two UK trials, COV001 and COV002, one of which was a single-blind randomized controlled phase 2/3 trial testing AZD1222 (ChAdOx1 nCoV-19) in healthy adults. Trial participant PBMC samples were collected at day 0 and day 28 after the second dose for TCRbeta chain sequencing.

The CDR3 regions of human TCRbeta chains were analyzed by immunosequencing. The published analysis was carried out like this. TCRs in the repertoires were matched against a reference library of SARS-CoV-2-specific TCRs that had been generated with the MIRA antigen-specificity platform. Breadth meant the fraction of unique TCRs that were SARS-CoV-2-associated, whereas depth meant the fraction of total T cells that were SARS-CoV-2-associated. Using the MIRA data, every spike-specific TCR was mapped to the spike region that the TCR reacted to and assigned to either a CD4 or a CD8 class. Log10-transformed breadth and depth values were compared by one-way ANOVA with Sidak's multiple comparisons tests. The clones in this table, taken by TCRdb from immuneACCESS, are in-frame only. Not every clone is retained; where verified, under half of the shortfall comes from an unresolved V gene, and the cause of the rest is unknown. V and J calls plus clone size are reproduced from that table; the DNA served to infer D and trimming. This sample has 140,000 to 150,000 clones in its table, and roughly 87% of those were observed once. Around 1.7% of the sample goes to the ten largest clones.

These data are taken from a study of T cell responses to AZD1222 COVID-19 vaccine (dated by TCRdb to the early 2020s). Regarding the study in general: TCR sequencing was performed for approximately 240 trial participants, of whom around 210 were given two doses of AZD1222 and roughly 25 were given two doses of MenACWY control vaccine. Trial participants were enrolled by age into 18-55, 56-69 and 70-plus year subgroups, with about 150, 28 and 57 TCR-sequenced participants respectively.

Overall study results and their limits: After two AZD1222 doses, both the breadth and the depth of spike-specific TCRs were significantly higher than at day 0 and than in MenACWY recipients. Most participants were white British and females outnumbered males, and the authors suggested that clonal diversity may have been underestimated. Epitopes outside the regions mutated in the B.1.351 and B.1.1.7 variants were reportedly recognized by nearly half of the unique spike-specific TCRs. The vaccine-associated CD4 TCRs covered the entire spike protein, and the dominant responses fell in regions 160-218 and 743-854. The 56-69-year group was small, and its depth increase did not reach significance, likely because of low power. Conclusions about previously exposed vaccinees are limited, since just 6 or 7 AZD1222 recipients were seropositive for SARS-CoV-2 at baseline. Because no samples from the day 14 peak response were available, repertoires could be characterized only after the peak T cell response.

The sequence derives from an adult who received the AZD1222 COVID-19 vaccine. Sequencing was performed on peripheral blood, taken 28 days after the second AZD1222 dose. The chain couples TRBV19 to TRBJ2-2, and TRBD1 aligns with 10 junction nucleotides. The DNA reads TGTGCCAGTAGTCCCGACAGGGGGCCAAACACCGGGGAGCTGTTTTTT. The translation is CASSPDRGPNTGELFF.